The clone carrying this T cell receptor beta chain appeared a few times. These data are taken from a study of T-cell reconstitution after alpha-beta-depleted transplantation in children. Germline V gives CDR1 SGDLS, CDR2 YYNGEE. The length of the CDR3 is 14 residues. The V and J ends lost 0 bases and 3 bases respectively, with 10 bases between them. The TCRbeta library was prepared with unique molecular identifiers. TCRdb re-called the PCR reads with MiXCR, one entry per CDR3 protein. The table has approximately 270,000 distinct CDR3 sequences, approximately 9.6% seen once; the top ten hold roughly a tenth.

The source is a human donor who donated a stem cell graft to a child with SCID. The sample was PBMCs from the stem cell graft donor, taken from the stem cell graft. The V call is TRBV9, the J call TRBJ2-7, with D hard to call. DNA for the CDR3: TGTGCCAGCAGCGTAGGAGGCGTCGGCTACGAGCAGTACTTC. Protein product: CASSVGGVGYEQYF.